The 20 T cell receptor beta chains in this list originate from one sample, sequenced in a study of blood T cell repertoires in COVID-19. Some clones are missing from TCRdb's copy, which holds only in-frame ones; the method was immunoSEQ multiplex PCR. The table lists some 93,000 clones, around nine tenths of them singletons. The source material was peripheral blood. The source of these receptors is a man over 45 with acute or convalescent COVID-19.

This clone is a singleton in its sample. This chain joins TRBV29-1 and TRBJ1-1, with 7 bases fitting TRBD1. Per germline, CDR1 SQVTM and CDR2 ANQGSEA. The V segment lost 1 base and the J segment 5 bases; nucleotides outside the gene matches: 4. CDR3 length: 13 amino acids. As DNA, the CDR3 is TGCAGCGTTGAAGGACAGGGATGGACTGAAGCTTTCTTT. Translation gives CSVEGQGWTEAFF.

The CDR3 protein is CASSQGAVGDTQYF. In DNA form, the CDR3 reads TGTGCCAGCTCACAGGGGGCCGTTGGAGATACGCAGTATTTT. This rearrangement joins TRBV18 to TRBJ2-3, with 7 bases that match TRBD1. Germline V gene lookup returns CDR1 KGHSH and CDR2 LQKENI. There are 14 residues in the CDR3. The ends lost 4 bases at V and 5 bases at J; junction bases unmatched: 6.

Here the CDR3 DNA reads TGTGCCAGCAGCCTCAATCCCAGCTCCTACGAGCAGTACTTC. This encodes CASSLNPSSYEQYF. The chain joins TRBV7-6 to TRBJ2-7; D is uncertain. Germline CDR1 reads SGHVS; CDR2 reads FNYEAQ. This CDR3 spans 14 amino acids. The V gene lost 5 bases and the J gene lost 0 bases, with 11 bases spanning the gap.

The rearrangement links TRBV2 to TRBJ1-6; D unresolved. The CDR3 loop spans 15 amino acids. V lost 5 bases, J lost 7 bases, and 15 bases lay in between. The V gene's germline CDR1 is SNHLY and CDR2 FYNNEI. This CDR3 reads CASSLDQVFNSPLHF. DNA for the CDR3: TGTGCCAGCAGTCTCGATCAGGTTTTCAATTCACCCCTCCACTTT.

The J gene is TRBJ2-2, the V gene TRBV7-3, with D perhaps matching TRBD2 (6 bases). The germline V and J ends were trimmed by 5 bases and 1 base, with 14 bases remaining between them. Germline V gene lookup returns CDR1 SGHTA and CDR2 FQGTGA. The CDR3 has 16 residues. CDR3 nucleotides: TGTGCCAGCAGCCCCCAGCGGGCAGGGAACACCGGGGAGCTGTTTTTT. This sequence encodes CASSPQRAGNTGELFF.

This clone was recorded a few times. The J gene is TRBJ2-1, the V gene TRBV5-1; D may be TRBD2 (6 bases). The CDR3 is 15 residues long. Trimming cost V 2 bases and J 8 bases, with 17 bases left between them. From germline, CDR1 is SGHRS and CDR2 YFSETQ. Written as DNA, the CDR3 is TGCGCCAGCAGCTTAGGGACTCCCTCCGTGGATGAGCAGTTCTTC. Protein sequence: CASSLGTPSVDEQFF.

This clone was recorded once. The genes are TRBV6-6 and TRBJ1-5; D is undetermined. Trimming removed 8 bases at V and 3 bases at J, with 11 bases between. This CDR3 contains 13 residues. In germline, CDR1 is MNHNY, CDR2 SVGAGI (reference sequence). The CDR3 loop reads CASAARINQPQHF. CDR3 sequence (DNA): TGTGCCAGCGCTGCGCGGATCAATCAGCCCCAGCATTTT.

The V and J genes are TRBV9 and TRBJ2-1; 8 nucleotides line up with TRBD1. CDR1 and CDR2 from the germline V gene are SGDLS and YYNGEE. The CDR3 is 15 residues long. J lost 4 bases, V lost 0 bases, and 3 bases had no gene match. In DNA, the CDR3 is TGTGCCAGCAGCGTAGTACAGGGGGGTTACAATGAGCAGTTCTTC. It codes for CASSVVQGGYNEQFF.

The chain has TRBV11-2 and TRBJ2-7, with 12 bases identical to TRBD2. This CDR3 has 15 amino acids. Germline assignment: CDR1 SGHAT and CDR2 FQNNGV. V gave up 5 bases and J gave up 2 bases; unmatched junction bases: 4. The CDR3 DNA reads TGTGCCAGCAGCGACGGACTAGCGGGGACCTACGAGCAGTACTTC. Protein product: CASSDGLAGTYEQYF.

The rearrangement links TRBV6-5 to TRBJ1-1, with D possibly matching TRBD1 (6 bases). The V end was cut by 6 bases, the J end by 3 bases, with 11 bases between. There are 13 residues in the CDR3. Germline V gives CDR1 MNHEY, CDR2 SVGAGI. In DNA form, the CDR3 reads TGTGCCAGCAGCGCCGGACAGTACACTGAAGCTTTCTTT. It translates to CASSAGQYTEAFF.

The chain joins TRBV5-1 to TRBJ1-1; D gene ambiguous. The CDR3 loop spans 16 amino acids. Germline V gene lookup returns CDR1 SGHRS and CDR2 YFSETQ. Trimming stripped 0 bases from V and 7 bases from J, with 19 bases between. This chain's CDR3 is CASSLEAGLGVSEAFF. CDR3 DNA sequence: TGCGCCAGCAGCTTGGAGGCAGGCCTCGGGGTAAGTGAAGCTTTCTTT.

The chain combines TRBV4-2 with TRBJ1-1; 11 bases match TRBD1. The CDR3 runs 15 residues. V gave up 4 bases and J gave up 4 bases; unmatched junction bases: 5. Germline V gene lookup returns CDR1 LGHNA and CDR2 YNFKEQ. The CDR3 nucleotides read TGTGCCAGCAGCCGTCCCGGGACAGGGGGCACTGAAGCTTTCTTT. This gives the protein CASSRPGTGGTEAFF.

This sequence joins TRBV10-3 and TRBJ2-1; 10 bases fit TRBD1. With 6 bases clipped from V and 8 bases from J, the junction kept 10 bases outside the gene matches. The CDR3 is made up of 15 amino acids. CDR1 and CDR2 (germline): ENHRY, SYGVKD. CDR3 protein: CAIRGGTGDFDEQFF. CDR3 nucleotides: TGTGCCATCAGGGGGGGGACAGGGGACTTCGATGAGCAGTTCTTC.

The CDR3 bases are TGTGCCAGCAGCTTAGGGGGACTAGCGGGAATCTACGAGCAGTACTTC. Amino acids: CASSLGGLAGIYEQYF. This chain joins TRBV11-3 and TRBJ2-7; 13 positions agree with TRBD2. The CDR3 is made up of 16 amino acids. Germline trimming cut 1 base from V and 3 bases from J; bases unmatched to any gene: 3. From germline, CDR1 is SGHNT and CDR2 YENEEA.

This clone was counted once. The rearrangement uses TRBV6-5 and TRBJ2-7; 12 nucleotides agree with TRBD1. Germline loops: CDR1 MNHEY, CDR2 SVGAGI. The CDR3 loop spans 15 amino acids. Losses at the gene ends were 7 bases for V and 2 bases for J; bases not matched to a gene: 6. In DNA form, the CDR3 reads TGTGCCAGCACTGGGACAGGGGGCTCTCCCTACGAGCAGTACTTC. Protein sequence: CASTGTGGSPYEQYF.

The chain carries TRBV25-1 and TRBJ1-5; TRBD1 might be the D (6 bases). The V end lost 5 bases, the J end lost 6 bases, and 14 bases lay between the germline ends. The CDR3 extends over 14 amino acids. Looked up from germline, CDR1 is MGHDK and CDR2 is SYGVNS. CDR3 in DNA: TGTGCCAGCAGTCCGGATGGGGGCCCTCAGCCCCAGCATTTT. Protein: CASSPDGGPQPQHF.

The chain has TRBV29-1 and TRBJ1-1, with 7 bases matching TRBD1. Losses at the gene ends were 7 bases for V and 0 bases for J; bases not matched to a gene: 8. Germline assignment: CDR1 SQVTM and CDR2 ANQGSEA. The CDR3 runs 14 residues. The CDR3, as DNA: TGCAGCGGACGTCGTACAGGGGTGAACACTGAAGCTTTCTTT. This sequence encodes CSGRRTGVNTEAFF.

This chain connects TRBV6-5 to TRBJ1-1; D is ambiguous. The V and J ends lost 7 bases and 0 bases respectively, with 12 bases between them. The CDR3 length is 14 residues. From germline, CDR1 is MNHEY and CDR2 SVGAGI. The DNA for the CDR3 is TGTGCCAGCAAGTGGAGGGCAATGAACACTGAAGCTTTCTTT. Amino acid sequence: CASKWRAMNTEAFF.

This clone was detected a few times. The CDR3: CARYRDNAPLRPLHF. The CDR3 DNA sequence: TGTGCCAGGTACCGGGACAATGCCCCCCTTAGACCCCTCCACTTT. The chain links TRBV19 to TRBJ1-6; D perhaps matches TRBD1 (6 bases). CDR1 is LNHDA, CDR2 SQIVND, per germline (reference sequence). V gave up 9 bases and J gave up 12 bases, with 24 bases separating them. The CDR3 is 15 residues long. Variable domain in full (rest from reference TRBV19 and TRBJ1-6): DGGITQSPKYLFRKEGQNVTLSCEQNLNHDAMYWYRQDPGQGLRLIYYSQIVNDFQKGDIAEGYSVSREKKESFPLTVTSAQKNPTAFYLCARYRDNAPLRPLHFGNGTRLTVT.

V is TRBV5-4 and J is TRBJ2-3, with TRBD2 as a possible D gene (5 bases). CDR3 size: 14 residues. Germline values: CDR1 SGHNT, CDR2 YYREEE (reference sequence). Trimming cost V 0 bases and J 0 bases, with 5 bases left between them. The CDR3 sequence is CASSLGTSTDTQYF. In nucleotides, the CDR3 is TGTGCCAGCAGCTTGGGGACTAGCACAGATACGCAGTATTTT.